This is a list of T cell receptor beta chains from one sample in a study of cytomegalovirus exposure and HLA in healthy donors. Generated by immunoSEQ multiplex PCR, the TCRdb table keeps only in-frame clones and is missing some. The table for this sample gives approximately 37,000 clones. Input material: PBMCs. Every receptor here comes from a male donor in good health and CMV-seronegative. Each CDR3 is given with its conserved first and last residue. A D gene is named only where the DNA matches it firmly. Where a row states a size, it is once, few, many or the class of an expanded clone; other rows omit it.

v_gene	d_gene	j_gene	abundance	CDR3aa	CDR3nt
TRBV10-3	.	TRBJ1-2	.	CAIRPVLESGYTF	TGTGCCATCAGGCCGGTGCTCGAGAGCGGCTACACCTTC
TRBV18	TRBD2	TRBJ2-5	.	CASSPGGYIQETQYF	TGTGCCAGCTCACCGGGGGGGTATATCCAAGAGACCCAGTACTTC
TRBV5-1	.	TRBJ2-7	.	CASSLDAGEQYF	TGCGCCAGCAGCTTGGATGCGGGCGAGCAGTACTTC
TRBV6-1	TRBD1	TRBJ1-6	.	CASSETGWNSPLHF	TGTGCCAGCAGTGAGACAGGGTGGAATTCACCCCTCCACTTT
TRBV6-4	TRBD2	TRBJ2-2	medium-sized	CASRLAGGDTGELFF	TGTGCCAGCAGACTAGCGGGGGGCGACACCGGGGAGCTGTTTTTT
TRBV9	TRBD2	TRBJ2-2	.	CASSGRNLAVNTGELFF	TGTGCCAGCAGCGGGCGGAACCTAGCGGTCAACACCGGGGAGCTGTTTTTT
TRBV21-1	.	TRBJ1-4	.	CASGEGPATNEKLFF	TGTGCCTCCGGGGAGGGCCCAGCAACTAATGAAAAACTGTTTTTT
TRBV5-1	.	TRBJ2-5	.	CASSEGMEQYF	TGCGCCAGCAGCGAAGGAATGGAGCAGTACTTC
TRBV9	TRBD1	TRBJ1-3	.	CASSVATGNRGGNTIYF	TGTGCCAGCAGCGTAGCTACCGGCAACAGGGGTGGAAACACCATATATTTT
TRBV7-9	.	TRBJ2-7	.	CASSSFRDILEQYF	TGTGCCAGCAGCTCCTTTCGGGACATTCTCGAGCAGTACTTC
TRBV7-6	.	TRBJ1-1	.	CASSWGGGVNTEAFF	TGTGCCAGCAGTTGGGGGGGAGGGGTGAACACTGAAGCTTTCTTT
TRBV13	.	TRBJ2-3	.	CASSGTHYRESTDTQYF	TGTGCCAGCAGCGGGACCCACTATCGGGAGAGCACAGATACGCAGTATTTT
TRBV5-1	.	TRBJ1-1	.	CASSQQVLSDTEAFF	TGCGCCAGCAGTCAACAGGTCCTGTCTGACACTGAAGCTTTCTTT
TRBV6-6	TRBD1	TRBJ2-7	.	CASRFRDSDYEQYF	TGTGCCAGCAGATTCCGGGACAGCGACTACGAGCAGTACTTC
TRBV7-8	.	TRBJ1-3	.	CASSLAPSLTAGNTIYF	TGTGCCAGCAGCTTAGCCCCGAGTCTAACGGCTGGAAACACCATATATTTT
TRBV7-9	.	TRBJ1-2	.	CASSPEVYGYTF	TGTGCCAGCAGCCCCGAGGTCTATGGCTACACCTTC
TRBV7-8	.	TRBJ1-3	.	CASSFGSGSSGNTIYF	TGTGCCAGCAGCTTTGGCTCTGGGAGCTCTGGAAACACCATATATTTT
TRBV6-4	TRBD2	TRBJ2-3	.	CASSETSGETDTQYF	TGTGCCAGCAGTGAGACTAGCGGGGAGACAGATACGCAGTATTTT
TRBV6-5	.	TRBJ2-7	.	CASSSRTTYEQYF	TGTGCCAGCAGTTCCAGGACAACCTACGAGCAGTACTTC
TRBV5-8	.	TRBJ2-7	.	CASSFWQGSYEQYF	TGTGCCAGCAGCTTTTGGCAGGGCTCCTACGAGCAGTACTTC
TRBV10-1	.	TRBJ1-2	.	CASSLHRNYGYTF	TGCGCCAGCAGCTTACACCGAAACTATGGCTACACCTTC
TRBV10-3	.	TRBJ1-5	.	CAITGTIDQPQHF	TGTGCCATAACCGGGACAATAGATCAGCCCCAGCATTTT
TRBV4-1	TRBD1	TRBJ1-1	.	CASSHYRDRGGTEAFF	TGCGCCAGCAGCCACTACCGGGACAGGGGAGGGACTGAAGCTTTCTTT
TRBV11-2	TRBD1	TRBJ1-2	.	CASSQRQGTYGYTF	TGTGCCAGCAGCCAGAGACAGGGTACCTATGGCTACACCTTC
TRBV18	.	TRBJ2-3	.	CASSGGLDTQYF	TGTGCCAGCTCAGGAGGATTGGATACGCAGTATTTT
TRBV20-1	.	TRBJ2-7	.	CSAHTGNEQYF	TGCAGTGCTCATACAGGGAACGAGCAGTACTTC
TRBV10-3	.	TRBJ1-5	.	CATRDTGISNQPQHF	TGTGCCACCCGGGACACCGGGATTAGCAATCAGCCCCAGCATTTT
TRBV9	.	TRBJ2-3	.	CASDTGGSTDTQYF	TGTGCCAGCGATACGGGGGGCTCGACAGATACGCAGTATTTT
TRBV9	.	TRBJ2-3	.	CASSVGPFRGATDTQYF	TGTGCCAGCAGCGTAGGCCCCTTTCGGGGGGCCACAGATACGCAGTATTTT
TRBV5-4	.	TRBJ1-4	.	CASSLDQGKLFF	TGTGCCAGCAGCTTGGATCAGGGGAAACTGTTTTTT
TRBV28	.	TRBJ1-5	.	CASSFRHGNQPQHF	TGTGCCAGCAGTTTCAGGCATGGCAATCAGCCCCAGCATTTT
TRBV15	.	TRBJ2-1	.	CATSREDRVYNEQFF	TGTGCCACCAGCAGAGAGGACAGAGTCTACAATGAGCAGTTCTTC
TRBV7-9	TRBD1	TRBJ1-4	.	CASSLGTGTGNEKLFF	TGTGCCAGCAGCTTGGGTACCGGGACAGGTAATGAAAAACTGTTTTTT
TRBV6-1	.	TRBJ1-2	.	CASSAGASVYGYTF	TGTGCCAGCAGTGCAGGGGCGTCAGTCTATGGCTACACCTTC
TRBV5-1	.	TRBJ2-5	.	CASRIGSQETQYF	TGCGCCAGCAGAATCGGGTCCCAAGAGACCCAGTACTTC
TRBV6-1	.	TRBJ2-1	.	CASSEGRPGGQFF	TGTGCCAGCAGTGAAGGGCGGCCGGGTGGGCAGTTCTTC
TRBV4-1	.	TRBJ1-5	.	CASSQGQERSREPQHF	TGCGCCAGCAGCCAAGGACAGGAGAGGAGTAGGGAGCCCCAGCATTTT
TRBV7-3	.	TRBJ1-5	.	CASSTDRFQPQHF	TGTGCCAGCAGTACTGACAGGTTTCAGCCCCAGCATTTT
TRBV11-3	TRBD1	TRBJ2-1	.	CASSQGLGQGVDNEQFF	TGTGCCAGCAGCCAAGGATTGGGACAGGGGGTTGACAATGAGCAGTTCTTC
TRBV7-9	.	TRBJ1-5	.	CASSSGRNYSNQPQHF	TGTGCCAGCAGCTCCGGTCGCAATTATAGCAATCAGCCCCAGCATTTT
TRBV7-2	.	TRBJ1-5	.	CASSLSVNQPQHF	TGTGCCAGCAGCCTCAGTGTGAATCAGCCCCAGCATTTT
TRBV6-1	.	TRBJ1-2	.	CASSPSGEGNYGYTF	TGTGCCAGCAGCCCAAGCGGTGAGGGTAACTATGGCTACACCTTC
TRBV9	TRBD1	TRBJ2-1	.	CASSPRQGASSYNEQFF	TGTGCCAGCAGCCCCCGACAGGGGGCAAGCTCCTACAATGAGCAGTTCTTC
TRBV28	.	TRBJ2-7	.	CASSYAPGKQYF	TGTGCCAGCAGTTACGCCCCGGGGAAGCAGTACTTC
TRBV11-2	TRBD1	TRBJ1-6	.	CASSSRTGPNSPLHF	TGTGCCAGCAGCTCGCGGACAGGCCCGAATTCACCCCTCCACTTT
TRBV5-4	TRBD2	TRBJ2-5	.	CASSLNPWGGGGETQYF	TGTGCCAGCAGCTTGAATCCATGGGGCGGGGGGGGAGAGACCCAGTACTTC